A single sample is the source of the 5 T cell receptor beta chains below, sequenced in a study of human T cells and chemical hapten exposure. The time point was: pre-sensitization, week 0. Treatment here: therapeutic diphenylcyclopropenone sensitization with weekly scalp DPC. MiXCR was run by TCRdb on the RACE reads, yielding one entry per CDR3 protein. The sample lists a few hundred thousand distinct CDR3 sequences; about 8.1% were seen once. This specimen was whole blood, taken in connection with sensitization to the hapten diphenylcyclopropenone (DPC). These receptors all come from a middle-aged woman with alopecia areata. Some clones in this sample may be carry-over from other donors' samples.

This clonotype was detected a few times. This chain connects TRBV5-1 to TRBJ2-3; D possibly matches TRBD1 or TRBD2 (5 bases each). CDR3 size: 14 residues. Trimming took off 4 bases at V and 6 bases at J, with 15 bases between the two ends. Germline CDR1 and CDR2: SGHRS and YFSETQ. CDR3 coding DNA: TGCGCCAGCAGCCCCCCGGACGGGGCGGATACGCAGTATTTT. It is translated as CASSPPDGADTQYF.

This clonotype was found a few times. The chain uses TRBV9 and TRBJ2-1; 8 bases are a match to TRBD2. The CDR3 covers 17 residues. Germline V gene lookup returns CDR1 SGDLS and CDR2 YYNGEE. Germline trimming cut 3 bases from V and 8 bases from J; bases unmatched to any gene: 16. The CDR3 region is CASSAQSGTRGWYEQFF. The CDR3 DNA reads as TGTGCCAGCAGCGCCCAATCCGGGACTAGGGGATGGTATGAGCAGTTCTTC.

The chain recombines TRBV11-2 with TRBJ2-7; the D gene is possibly TRBD2 (6 bases). Germline assignment: CDR1 SGHAT and CDR2 FQNNGV. V was shortened by 0 bases and J by 1 base, with 16 bases between the two germline ends. The CDR3 spans 17 residues. Written as DNA, the CDR3 is TGTGCCAGCAGCTTAGATTGGCTAGCGACAAATTCCTACGAGCAGTACTTC. Translation: CASSLDWLATNSYEQYF.

V is TRBV27 and J is TRBJ2-7, with 8 bases aligning to TRBD2. Germline V gene sequence: CDR1 MNHEY, CDR2 SMNVEV (reference sequence). The V and J ends lost 4 bases and 1 base, in that order; junction bases with no gene match: 9. This CDR3 spans 16 amino acids. The CDR3 protein is CASSSRAGAYSYEQYF. Written as DNA, the CDR3 is TGTGCCAGCAGTTCGAGAGCGGGAGCCTATTCCTACGAGCAGTACTTC.

The J gene is TRBJ2-5, the V gene TRBV6-5, with TRBD2 matching 10 bases. CDR3 length: 16 residues. CDR1 MNHEY and CDR2 SVGAGI come from the germline V gene. V was pared by 0 bases and J by 3 bases, with 4 bases of the junction left unmatched. CDR3 sequence: CASSYSTTSGKETQYF. CDR3 bases: TGTGCCAGCAGTTACTCGACTACTAGCGGGAAAGAGACCCAGTACTTC.